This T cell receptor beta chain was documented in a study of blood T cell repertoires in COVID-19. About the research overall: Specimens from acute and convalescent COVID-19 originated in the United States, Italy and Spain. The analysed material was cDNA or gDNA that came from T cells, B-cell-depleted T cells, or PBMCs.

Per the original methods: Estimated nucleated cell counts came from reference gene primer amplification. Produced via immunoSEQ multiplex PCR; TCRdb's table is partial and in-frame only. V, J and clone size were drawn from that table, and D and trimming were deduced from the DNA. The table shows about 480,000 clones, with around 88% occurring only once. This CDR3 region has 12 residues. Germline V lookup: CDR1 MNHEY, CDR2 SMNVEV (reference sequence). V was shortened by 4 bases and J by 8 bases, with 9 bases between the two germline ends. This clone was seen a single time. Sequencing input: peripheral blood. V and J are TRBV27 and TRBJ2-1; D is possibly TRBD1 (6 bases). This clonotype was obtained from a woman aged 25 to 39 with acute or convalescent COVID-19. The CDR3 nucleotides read TGTGCCAGCAGTTCCCAGGGGTATGAGCAGTTCTTC. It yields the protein CASSSQGYEQFF.